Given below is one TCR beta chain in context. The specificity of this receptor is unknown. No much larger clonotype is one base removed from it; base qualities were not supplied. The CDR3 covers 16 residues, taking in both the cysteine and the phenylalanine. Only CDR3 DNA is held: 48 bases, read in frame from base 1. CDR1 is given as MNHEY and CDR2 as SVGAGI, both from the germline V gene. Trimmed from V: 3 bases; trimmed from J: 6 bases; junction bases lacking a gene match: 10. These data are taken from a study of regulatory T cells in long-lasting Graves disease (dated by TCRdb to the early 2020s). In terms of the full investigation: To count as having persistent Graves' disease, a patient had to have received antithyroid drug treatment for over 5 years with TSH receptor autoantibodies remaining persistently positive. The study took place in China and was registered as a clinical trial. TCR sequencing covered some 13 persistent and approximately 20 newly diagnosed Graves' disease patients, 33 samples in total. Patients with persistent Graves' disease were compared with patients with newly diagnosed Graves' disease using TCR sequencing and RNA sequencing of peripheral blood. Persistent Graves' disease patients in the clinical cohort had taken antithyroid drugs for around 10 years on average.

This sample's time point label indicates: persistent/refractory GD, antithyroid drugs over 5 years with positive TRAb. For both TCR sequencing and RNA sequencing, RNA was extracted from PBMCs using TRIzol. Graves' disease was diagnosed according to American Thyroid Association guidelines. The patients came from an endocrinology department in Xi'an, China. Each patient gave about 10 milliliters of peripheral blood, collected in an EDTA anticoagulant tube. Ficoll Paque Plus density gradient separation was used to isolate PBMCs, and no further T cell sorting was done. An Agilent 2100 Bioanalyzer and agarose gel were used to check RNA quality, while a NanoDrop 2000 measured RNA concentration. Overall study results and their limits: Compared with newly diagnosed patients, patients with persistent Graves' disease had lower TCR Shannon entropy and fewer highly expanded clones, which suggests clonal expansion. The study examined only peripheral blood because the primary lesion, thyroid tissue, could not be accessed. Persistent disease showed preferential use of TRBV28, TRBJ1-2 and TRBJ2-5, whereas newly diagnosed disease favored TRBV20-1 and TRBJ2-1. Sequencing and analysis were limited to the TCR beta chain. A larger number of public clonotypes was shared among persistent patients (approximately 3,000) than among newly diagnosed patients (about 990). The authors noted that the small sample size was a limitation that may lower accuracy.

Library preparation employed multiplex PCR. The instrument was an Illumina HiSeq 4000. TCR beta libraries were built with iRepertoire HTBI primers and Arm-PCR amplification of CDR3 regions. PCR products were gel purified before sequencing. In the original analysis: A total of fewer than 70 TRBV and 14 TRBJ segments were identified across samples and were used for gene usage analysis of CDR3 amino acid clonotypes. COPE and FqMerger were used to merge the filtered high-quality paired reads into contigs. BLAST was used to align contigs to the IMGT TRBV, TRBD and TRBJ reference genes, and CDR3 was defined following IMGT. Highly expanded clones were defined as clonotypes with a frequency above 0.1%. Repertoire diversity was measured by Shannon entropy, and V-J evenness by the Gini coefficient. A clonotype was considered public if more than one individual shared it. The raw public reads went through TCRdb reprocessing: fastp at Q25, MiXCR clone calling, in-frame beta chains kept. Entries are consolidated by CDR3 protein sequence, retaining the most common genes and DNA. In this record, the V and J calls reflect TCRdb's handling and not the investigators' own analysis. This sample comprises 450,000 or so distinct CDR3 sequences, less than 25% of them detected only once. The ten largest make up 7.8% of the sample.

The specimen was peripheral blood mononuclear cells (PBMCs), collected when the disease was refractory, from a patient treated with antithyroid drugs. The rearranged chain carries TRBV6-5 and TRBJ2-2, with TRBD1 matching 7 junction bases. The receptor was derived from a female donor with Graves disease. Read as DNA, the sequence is TGTGCCAGCAGTTATTGGGAGACAGGGAGACCCGGGGAGCTGTTTTTT. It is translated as CASSYWETGRPGELFF.